The source of this TCR beta chain is a study of T-cell memory formation after mild COVID-19. V was clipped by 0 bases and J by 2 bases, with 11 bases between them. There are 16 residues in the CDR3. From germline, CDR1 is SGDLS and CDR2 YYNGEE. TCRdb passed the 5' RACE reads through MiXCR, listing each CDR3 protein once. The table includes about 560,000 distinct CDR3 sequences, less than 25% detected once. This clonotype was observed a few times. Its antigen is currently unknown. Findings and limits, study-wide: Clonal second-wave expansions that peaked on day 37 had unconfirmed SARS-CoV-2 specificity.

The source of this sequence is an adult woman who had mild COVID-19 (a few samples of this study predate the infection). Cell type and time point are not known. Sequences were obtained from PBMCs or a T cell subset sorted from them (not recorded which). The V gene is TRBV9, the J gene TRBJ2-2; unclear D gene. The CDR3 nucleotides read TGTGCCAGCAGCGTAGCCCCATGGGAAAACACCGGGGAGCTGTTTTTT. This sequence encodes CASSVAPWENTGELFF.